This passage covers 4 T cell receptor beta chains from one sample sequenced in a study of blood T cell repertoires in COVID-19. The method was immunoSEQ multiplex PCR; TCRdb's version includes in-frame clones alone and lacks a portion of them. The table lists roughly 200,000 clones, almost 90% of them singletons. Specimen: peripheral blood. The receptors were sampled from a man aged 45-60 years with acute or convalescent COVID-19.

The V call is TRBV19, the J call TRBJ2-7, with TRBD1 identical over 9 bases. The CDR3 spans 14 residues. CDR1 LNHDA and CDR2 SQIVND come from the germline V gene (reference sequence). Trimming at V came to 7 bases and at J to 2 bases, leaving 6 bases not matched to a gene. The CDR3 here is CASKEDRGAYEQYF. CDR3 DNA sequence: TGTGCCAGTAAGGAGGACAGGGGCGCCTACGAGCAGTACTTC.

The chain employs TRBV2 and TRBJ1-5; the D gene is possibly TRBD1 (5 bases). Trimming stripped 7 bases from V and 5 bases from J, with 12 bases between. The CDR3 consists of 13 residues. Germline CDR1 reads SNHLY; CDR2 reads FYNNEI. The CDR3 DNA reads TGTGCCAGCATGATGGGGGAGGATCAGCCCCAGCATTTT. Protein product: CASMMGEDQPQHF.

The rearrangement joins TRBV28 to TRBJ1-2; TRBD1 might be the D (5 bases). The V end was cut by 2 bases, the J end by 4 bases, with 14 bases between. The CDR3 spans 15 residues. Germline V gene sequence: CDR1 MDHEN, CDR2 SYDVKM. In DNA, the CDR3 is TGTGCCAGCAGTTTACGGGGGGTGCCTAGCTATGGCTACACCTTC. It translates to CASSLRGVPSYGYTF.

This clone came up once. The rearrangement joins TRBV27 to TRBJ2-7; 10 bases align to TRBD1. The germline V gene encodes CDR1 MNHEY and CDR2 SMNVEV (reference sequence). This CDR3 comprises 15 residues. After removal of 6 bases from V and 3 bases from J, the junction contained 8 bases not matched to a gene. CDR3 amino acids: CASRPRQGAVYEQYF. The CDR3 region has the DNA TGTGCCAGCAGACCGCGACAGGGGGCGGTCTACGAGCAGTACTTC.